This T cell receptor (beta chain) was found in a study of vaccination effects on CD4 cells after COVID-19. As to this clone: As yet, its antigen is unknown.

Repertoires were generated with immunoSEQ multiplex PCR, while TCRdb's copy carries only in-frame clones and drops some. Here the sample spans tens of thousands of clones, more than 65% being singletons. Before sequencing, viral peptide pools were used by the ViraFEST assay to expand antigen-specific CD4+ T cells. Culturing for more than 9 days preceded CD4+ T cell isolation. A positive SARS-CoV-2 PCR test fell between March and December 2020. The authors used an HIV-1 Nef peptide pool as the negative control culture. Study outcomes and limitations: Post-vaccine spike-reactive clones in convalescents were mainly new vaccine-induced clones. Clones from infection and from vaccination both contracted markedly late after vaccination.

Specimen: CD4+ T cells from PBMCs cultured with HIV peptides, collected before COVID-19 vaccination. Stated subset: HIV-1 Nef peptide pool negative control/reference culture. This clonotype was obtained from a human donor who had a prior SARS-CoV-2 infection.

CDR3 nucleotides: TGCGCCAGCAGCCCCCGCCGGGAGAACTATGGCTACACCTTC. As protein: CASSPRRENYGYTF. V usage is TRBV4-1 and J usage is TRBJ1-2; D is ambiguous. This CDR3 contains 14 residues. Trimming shortened V by 4 bases and J by 2 bases, and 11 bases separated the two germline ends. CDR1 MGHRA and CDR2 YSYEKL come from the germline V gene.